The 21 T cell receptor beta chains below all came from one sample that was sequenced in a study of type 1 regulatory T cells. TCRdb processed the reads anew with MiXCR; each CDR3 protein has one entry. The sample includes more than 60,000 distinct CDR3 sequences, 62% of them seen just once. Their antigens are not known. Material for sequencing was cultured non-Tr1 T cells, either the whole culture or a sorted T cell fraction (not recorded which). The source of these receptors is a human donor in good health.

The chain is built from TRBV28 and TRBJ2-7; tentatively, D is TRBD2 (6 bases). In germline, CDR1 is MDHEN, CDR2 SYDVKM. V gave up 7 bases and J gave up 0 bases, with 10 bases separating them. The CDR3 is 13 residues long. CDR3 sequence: CASNGGSSYEQYF. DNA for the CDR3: TGTGCCAGCAATGGGGGGAGCTCCTACGAGCAGTACTTC.

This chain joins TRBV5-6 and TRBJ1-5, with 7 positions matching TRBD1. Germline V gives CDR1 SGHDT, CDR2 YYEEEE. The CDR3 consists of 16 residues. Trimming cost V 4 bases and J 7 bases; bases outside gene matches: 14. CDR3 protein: CASSTRGRGLGQPQHF. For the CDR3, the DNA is TGTGCCAGCAGCACCAGGGGGAGGGGGTTAGGACAGCCCCAGCATTTT. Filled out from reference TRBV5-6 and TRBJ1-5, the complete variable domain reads DAGVTQSPTHLIKTRGQQVTLRCSPKSGHDTVSWYQQALGQGPQFIFQYYEEEERQRGNFPDRFSGHQFPNYSSELNVNALLLGDSALYLCASSTRGRGLGQPQHFGDGTRLSIL.

The CDR3 DNA follows: TGCGCCAGCAGCGAAACAGGGATTGGGGCCAACGTCCTGACTTTC. Its translation is CASSETGIGANVLTF. The rearrangement uses TRBV5-1 and TRBJ2-6; a possible D gene is TRBD1 (6 bases). The ends were cut back, 4 bases at V and 3 bases at J, with 11 bases in the middle. This CDR3 has 15 amino acids. Germline CDR1 and CDR2: SGHRS and YFSETQ.

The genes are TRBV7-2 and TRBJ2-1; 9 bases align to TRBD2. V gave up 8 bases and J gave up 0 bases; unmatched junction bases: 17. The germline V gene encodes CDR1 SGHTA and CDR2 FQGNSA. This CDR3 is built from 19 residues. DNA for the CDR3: TGTGCCAGCCACAGGAGTCTAGCGGGACGAGCGAGCTCCTACAATGAGCAGTTCTTC. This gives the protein CASHRSLAGRASSYNEQFF. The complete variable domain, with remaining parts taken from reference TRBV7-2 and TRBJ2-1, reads GAGVSQSPSNKVTEKGKDVELRCDPISGHTALYWYRQSLGQGLEFLIYFQGNSAPDKSGLPSDRFSAERTGGSVSTLTIQRTQQEDSAVYLCASHRSLAGRASSYNEQFFGPGTRLTVL.

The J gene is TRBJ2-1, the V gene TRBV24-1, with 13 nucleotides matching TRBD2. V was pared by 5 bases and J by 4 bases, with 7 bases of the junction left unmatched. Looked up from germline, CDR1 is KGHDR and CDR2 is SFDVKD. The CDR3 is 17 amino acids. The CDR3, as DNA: TGTGCCACCAGTGCAACGACTAGCGGGAGGTTATACAATGAGCAGTTCTTC. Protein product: CATSATTSGRLYNEQFF.

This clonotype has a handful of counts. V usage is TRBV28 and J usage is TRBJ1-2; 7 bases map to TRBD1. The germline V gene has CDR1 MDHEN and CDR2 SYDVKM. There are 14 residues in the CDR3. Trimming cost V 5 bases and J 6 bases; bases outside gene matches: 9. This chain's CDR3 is CASSHYTTGNGYTF. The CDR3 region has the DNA TGTGCCAGCAGTCATTATACGACAGGGAATGGCTACACCTTC.

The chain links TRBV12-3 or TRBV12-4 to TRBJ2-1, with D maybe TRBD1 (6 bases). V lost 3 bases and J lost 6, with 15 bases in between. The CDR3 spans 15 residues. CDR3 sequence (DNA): TGTGCCAGCAGTTTGAAACAGGGTATGGGCAATGAGCAGTTCTTC. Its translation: CASSLKQGMGNEQFF.

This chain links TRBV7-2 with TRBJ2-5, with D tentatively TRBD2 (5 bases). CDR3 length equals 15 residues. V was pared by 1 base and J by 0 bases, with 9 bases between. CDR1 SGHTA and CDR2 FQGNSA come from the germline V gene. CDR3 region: CASSLVRGYQETQYF. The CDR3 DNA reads TGTGCCAGCAGCTTAGTGAGAGGGTACCAAGAGACCCAGTACTTC. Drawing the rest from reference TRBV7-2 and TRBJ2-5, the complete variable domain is GAGVSQSPSNKVTEKGKDVELRCDPISGHTALYWYRQSLGQGLEFLIYFQGNSAPDKSGLPSDRFSAERTGGSVSTLTIQRTQQEDSAVYLCASSLVRGYQETQYFGPGTRLLVL.

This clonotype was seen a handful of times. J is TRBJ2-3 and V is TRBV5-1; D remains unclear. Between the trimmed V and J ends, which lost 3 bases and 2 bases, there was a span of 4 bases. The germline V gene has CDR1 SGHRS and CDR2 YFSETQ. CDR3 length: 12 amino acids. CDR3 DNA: TGCGCCAGCAGCTCGGCCACAGATACGCAGTATTTT. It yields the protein CASSSATDTQYF. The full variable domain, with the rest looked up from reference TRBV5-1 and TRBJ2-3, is KAGVTQTPRYLIKTRGQQVTLSCSPISGHRSVSWYQQTPGQGLQFLFEYFSETQRNKGNFPGRFSGRQFSNSRSEMNVSTLELGDSALYLCASSSATDTQYFGPGTRLTVL.

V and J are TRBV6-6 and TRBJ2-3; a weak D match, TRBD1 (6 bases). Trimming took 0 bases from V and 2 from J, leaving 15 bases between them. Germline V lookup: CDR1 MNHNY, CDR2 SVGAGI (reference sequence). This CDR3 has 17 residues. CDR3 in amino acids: CASSYSGAIRDTDTQYF. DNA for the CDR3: TGTGCCAGCAGTTACTCGGGGGCCATCCGTGACACAGATACGCAGTATTTT.

The CDR3 is CASRAGLAAEETQYF. The CDR3 DNA follows: TGCGCCAGCAGGGCGGGACTAGCGGCAGAAGAGACCCAGTACTTC. The V gene is TRBV5-1, the J gene TRBJ2-5, with TRBD2 matching 11 bases. Looked up from germline, CDR1 is SGHRS and CDR2 is YFSETQ. The CDR3 spans 15 residues. V lost 5 bases and J lost 3; bases outside the gene matches: 6. The whole variable domain, remainder taken from reference TRBV5-1 and TRBJ2-5, is KAGVTQTPRYLIKTRGQQVTLSCSPISGHRSVSWYQQTPGQGLQFLFEYFSETQRNKGNFPGRFSGRQFSNSRSEMNVSTLELGDSALYLCASRAGLAAEETQYFGPGTRLLVL.

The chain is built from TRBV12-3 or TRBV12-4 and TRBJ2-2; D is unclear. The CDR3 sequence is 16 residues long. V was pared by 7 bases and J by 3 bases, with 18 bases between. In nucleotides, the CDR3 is TGTGCCAGCAATTACATGAGCAGTAGAGACACCGGGGAGCTGTTTTTT. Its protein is CASNYMSSRDTGELFF.

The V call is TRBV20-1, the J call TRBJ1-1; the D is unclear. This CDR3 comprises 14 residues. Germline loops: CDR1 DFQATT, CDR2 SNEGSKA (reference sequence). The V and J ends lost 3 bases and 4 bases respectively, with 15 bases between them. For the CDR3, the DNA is TGCAGTGCTAGCCCCGACACCTGGAGCACTGAAGCTTTCTTT. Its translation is CSASPDTWSTEAFF.

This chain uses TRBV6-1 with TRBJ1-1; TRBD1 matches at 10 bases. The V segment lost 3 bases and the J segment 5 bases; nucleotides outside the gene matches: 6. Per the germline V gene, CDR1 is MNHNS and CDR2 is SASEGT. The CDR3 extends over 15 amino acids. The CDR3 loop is CASSELGTGVTEAFF. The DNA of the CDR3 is TGTGCCAGCAGTGAGCTTGGGACAGGGGTGACTGAAGCTTTCTTT.

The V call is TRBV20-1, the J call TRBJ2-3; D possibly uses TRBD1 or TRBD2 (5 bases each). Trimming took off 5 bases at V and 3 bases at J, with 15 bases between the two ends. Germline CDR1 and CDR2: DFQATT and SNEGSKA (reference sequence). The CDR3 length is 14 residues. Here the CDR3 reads CSASGTGNTDTQYF. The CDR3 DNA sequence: TGCAGTGCTTCCGGGACGGGGAATACAGATACGCAGTATTTT.

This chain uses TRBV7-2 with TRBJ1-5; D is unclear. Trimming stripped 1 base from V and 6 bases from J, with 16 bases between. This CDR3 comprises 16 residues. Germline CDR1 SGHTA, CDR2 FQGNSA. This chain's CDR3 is CASSLEATSFSQPQHF. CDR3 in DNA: TGTGCCAGCAGCTTAGAGGCCACCTCCTTTAGTCAGCCCCAGCATTTT. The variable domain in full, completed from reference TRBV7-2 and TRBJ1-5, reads GAGVSQSPSNKVTEKGKDVELRCDPISGHTALYWYRQSLGQGLEFLIYFQGNSAPDKSGLPSDRFSAERTGGSVSTLTIQRTQQEDSAVYLCASSLEATSFSQPQHFGDGTRLSIL.

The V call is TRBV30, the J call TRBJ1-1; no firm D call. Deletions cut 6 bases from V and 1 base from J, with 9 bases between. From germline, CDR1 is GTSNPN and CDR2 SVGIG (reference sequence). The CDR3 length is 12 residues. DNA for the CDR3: TGTGCCTGCGCCCCGGGGAACACTGAAGCTTTCTTT. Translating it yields CACAPGNTEAFF. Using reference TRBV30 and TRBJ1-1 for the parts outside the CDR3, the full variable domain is SQTIHQWPATLVQPVGSPLSLECTVEGTSNPNLYWYRQAAGRGLQLLFYSVGIGQISSEVPQNLSASRPQDRQFILSSKKLLLSDSGFYLCACAPGNTEAFFGQGTRLTVV.

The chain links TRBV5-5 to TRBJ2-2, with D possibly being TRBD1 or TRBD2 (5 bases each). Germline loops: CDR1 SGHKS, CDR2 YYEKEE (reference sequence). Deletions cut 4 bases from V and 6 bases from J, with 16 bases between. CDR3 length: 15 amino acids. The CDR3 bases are TGTGCCAGCAGCGACTCCCCCCGAGGGGCCGGGGAGCTGTTTTTT. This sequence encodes CASSDSPRGAGELFF.

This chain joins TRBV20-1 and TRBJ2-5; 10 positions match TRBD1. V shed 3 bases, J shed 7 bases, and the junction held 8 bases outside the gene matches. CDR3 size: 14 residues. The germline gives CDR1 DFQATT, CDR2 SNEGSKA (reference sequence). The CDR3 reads CSASRDRGSGTQYF. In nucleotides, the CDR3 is TGCAGTGCTAGCCGGGACAGGGGTTCGGGGACCCAGTACTTC.

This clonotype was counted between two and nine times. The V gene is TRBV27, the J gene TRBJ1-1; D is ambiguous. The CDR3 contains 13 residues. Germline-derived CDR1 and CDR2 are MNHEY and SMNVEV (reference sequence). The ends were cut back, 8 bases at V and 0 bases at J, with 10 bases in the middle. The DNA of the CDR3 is TGTGCCAGCCTTCACGATTTGAACACTGAAGCTTTCTTT. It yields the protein CASLHDLNTEAFF.

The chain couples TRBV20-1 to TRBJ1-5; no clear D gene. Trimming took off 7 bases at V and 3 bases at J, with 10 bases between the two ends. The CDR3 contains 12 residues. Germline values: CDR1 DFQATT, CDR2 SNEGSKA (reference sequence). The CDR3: CSVDEYNQPQHF. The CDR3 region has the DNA TGCAGTGTAGATGAGTACAATCAGCCCCAGCATTTT.